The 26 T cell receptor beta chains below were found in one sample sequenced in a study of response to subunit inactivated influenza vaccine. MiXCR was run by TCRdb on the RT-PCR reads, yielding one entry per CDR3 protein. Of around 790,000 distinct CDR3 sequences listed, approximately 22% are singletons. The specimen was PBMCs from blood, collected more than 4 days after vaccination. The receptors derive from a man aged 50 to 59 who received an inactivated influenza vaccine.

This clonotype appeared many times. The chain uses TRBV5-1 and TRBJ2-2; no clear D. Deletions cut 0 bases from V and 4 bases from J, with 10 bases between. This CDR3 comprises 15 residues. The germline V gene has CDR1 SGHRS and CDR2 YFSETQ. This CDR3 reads CASSLALTGTGELFF. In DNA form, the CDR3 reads TGCGCCAGCAGCTTGGCCTTGACCGGCACCGGGGAGCTGTTTTTT.

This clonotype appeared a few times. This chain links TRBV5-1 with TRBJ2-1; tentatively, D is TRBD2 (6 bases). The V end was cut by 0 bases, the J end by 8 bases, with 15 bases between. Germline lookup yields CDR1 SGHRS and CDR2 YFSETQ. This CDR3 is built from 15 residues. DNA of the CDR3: TGCGCCAGCAGCTTGGCCGCAAGGCTAGCGCATGAGCAGTTCTTC. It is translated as CASSLAARLAHEQFF.

DNA of the CDR3: TGTGCCAGCAGCCCTGCACGGGACAGCTCCTACGAGCAGTACTTC. It yields the protein CASSPARDSSYEQYF. The chain uses TRBV4-2 and TRBJ2-7; TRBD1 matches at 7 bases. After removal of 4 bases from V and 0 bases from J, the junction contained 6 bases not matched to a gene. There are 15 residues in the CDR3. Germline V gene sequence: CDR1 LGHNA, CDR2 YNFKEQ.

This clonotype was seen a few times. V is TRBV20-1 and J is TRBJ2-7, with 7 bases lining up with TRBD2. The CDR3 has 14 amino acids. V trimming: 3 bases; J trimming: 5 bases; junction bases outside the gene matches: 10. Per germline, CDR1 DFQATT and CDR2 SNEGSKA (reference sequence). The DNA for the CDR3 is TGCAGTGCTAGGCAAGGGAGGGGAGAGAACGAGCAGTACTTC. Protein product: CSARQGRGENEQYF.

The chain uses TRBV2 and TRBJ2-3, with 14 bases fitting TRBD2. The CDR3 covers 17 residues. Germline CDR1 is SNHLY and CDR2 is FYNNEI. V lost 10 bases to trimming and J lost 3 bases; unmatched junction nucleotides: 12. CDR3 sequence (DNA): TGTGCCACCGGGACTAGCGGGAGTGGGGGGATGACAGATACGCAGTATTTT. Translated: CATGTSGSGGMTDTQYF. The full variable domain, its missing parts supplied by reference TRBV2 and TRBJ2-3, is EPEVTQTPSHQVTQMGQEVILRCVPISNHLYFYWYRQILGQKVEFLVSFYNNEISEKSEIFDDQFSVERPDGSNFTLKIRSTKLEDSAMYFCATGTSGSGGMTDTQYFGPGTRLTVL.

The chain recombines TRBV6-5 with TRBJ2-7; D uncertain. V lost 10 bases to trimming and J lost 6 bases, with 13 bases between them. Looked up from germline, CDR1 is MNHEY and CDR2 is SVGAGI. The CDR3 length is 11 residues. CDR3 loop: CATHYFGEQYF. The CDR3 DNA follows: TGTGCCACCCACTATTTCGGCGAGCAGTACTTC.

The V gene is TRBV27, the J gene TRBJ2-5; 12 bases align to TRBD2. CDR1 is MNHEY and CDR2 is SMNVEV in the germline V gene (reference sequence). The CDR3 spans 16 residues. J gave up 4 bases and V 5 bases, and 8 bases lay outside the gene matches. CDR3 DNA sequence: TGTGCCAGCAGTACTTCTAGCGGGAGGGCCCCAGAGACCCAGTACTTC. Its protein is CASSTSSGRAPETQYF.

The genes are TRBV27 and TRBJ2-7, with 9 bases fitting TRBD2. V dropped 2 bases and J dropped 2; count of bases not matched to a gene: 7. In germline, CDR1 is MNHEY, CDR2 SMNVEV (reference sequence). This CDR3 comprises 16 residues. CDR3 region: CASSLISGGPPYEQYF. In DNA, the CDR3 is TGTGCCAGCAGTTTAATTAGCGGGGGCCCTCCCTACGAGCAGTACTTC.

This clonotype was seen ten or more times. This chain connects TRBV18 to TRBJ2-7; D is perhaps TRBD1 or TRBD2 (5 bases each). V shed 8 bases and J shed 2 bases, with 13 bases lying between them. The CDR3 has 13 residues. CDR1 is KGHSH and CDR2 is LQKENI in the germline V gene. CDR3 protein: CASSPQGAYEQYF. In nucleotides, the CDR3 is TGTGCCAGCAGCCCCCAGGGAGCCTACGAGCAGTACTTC.

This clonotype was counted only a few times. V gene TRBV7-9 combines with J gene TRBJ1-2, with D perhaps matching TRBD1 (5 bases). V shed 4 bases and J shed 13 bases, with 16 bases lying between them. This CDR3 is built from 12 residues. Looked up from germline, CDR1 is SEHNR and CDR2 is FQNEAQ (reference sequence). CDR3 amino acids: CASSSHWGDLTF. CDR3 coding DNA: TGTGCCAGCAGCTCCCATTGGGGGGATCTCACCTTC.

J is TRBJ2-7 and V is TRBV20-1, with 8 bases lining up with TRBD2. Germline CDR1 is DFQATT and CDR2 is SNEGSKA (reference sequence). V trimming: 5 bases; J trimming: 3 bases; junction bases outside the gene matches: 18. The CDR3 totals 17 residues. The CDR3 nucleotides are TGCAGTGCTCAATTAGCGGGGCTCAGTTGGAATTACTACGAGCAGTACTTC. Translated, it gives CSAQLAGLSWNYYEQYF.

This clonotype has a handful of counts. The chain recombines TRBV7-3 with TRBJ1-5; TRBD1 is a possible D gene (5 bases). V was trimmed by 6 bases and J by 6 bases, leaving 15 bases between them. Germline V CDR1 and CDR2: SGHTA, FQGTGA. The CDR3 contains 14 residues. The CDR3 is CASSPLRVAQPQHF. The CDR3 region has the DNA TGTGCCAGCAGTCCCCTCAGGGTTGCTCAGCCCCAGCATTTT.

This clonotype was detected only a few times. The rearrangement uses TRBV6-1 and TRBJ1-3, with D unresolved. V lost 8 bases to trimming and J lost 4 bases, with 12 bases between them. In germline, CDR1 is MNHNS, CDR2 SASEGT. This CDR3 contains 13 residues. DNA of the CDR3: TGTGCCAGCGCGACCTCGGAAGGAAACACCATATATTTT. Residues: CASATSEGNTIYF.

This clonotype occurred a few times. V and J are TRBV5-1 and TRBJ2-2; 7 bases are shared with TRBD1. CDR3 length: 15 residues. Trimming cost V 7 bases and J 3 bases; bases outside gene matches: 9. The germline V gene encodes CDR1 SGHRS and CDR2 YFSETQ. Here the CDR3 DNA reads TGCGCCAGCCGCCTAAACAGGGGATACACCGGGGAGCTGTTTTTT. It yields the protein CASRLNRGYTGELFF.

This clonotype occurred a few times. The CDR3 sequence: CATSDRQEEAYGYTF. The DNA for the CDR3 is TGTGCCACCAGTGACCGACAGGAAGAGGCATATGGCTACACCTTC. This chain links TRBV24-1 with TRBJ1-2; D is possibly TRBD1 (6 bases). The germline V gene encodes CDR1 KGHDR and CDR2 SFDVKD. The CDR3 has 15 amino acids. Trimming removed 4 bases from V and 5 bases from J, with 16 bases in between.

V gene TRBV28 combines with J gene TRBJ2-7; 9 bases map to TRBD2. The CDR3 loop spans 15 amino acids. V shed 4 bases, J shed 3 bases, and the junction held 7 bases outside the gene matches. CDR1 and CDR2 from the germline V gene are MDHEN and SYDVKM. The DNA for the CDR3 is TGTGCCAGCAGTTCCTTGGGTAGCGGGAGCTACGAGCAGTACTTC. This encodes CASSSLGSGSYEQYF.

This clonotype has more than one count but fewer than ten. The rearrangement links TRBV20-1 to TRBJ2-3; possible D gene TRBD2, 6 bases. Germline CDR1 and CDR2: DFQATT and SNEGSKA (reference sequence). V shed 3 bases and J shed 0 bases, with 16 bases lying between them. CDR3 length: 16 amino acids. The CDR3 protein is CSARGSGGTSTDTQYF. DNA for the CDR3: TGCAGTGCTAGGGGATCAGGCGGGACTAGCACAGATACGCAGTATTTT.

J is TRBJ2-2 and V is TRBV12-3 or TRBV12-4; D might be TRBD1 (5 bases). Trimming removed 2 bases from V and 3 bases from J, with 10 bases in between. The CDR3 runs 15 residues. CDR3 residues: CASSLLTGDTGELFF. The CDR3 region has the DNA TGTGCCAGCAGTTTATTAACAGGAGACACCGGGGAGCTGTTTTTT.

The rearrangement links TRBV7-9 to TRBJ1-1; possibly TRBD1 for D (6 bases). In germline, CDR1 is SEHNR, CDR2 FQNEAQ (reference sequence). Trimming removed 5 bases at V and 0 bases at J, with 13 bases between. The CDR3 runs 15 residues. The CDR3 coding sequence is TGTGCCAGCAGCCCCAGGGGCGCTTTGAACACTGAAGCTTTCTTT. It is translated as CASSPRGALNTEAFF.

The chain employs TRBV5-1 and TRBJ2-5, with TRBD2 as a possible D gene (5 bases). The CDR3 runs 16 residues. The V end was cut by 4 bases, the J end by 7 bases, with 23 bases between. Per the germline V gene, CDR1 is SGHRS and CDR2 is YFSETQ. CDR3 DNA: TGCGCCAGCAGCCAACCCGGGGTAGCTTTAAAGGGGACCCAGTACTTC. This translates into CASSQPGVALKGTQYF.

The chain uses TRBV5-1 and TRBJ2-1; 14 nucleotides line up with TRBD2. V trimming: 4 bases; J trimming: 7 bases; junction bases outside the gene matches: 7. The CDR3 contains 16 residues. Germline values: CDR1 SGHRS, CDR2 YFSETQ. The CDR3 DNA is TGCGCCAGCAGCCCGACGGGACTAGCGGGAGTGAATGAGCAGTTCTTC. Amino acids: CASSPTGLAGVNEQFF. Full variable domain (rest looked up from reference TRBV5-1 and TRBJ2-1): KAGVTQTPRYLIKTRGQQVTLSCSPISGHRSVSWYQQTPGQGLQFLFEYFSETQRNKGNFPGRFSGRQFSNSRSEMNVSTLELGDSALYLCASSPTGLAGVNEQFFGPGTRLTVL.

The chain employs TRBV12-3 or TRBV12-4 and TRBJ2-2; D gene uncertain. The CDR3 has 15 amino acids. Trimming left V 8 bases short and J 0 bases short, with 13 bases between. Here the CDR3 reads CASLELATNTGELFF. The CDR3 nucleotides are TGTGCCAGCCTAGAGCTGGCAACGAACACCGGGGAGCTGTTTTTT.

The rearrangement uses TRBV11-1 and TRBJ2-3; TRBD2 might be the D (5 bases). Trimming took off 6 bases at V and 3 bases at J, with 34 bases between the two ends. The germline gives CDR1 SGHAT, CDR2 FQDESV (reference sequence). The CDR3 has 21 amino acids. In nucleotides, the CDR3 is TGTGCCAGCAGAGCCAGGCGTCCGTGGAGGCACGGGAACCTGACGACAGATACGCAGTATTTT. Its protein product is CASRARRPWRHGNLTTDTQYF.

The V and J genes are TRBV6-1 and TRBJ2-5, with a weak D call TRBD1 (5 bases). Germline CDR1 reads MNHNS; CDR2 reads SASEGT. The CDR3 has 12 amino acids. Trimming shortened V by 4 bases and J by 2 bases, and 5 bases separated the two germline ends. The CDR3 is CASSGQQETQYF. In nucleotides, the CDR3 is TGTGCCAGCAGTGGACAGCAAGAGACCCAGTACTTC.

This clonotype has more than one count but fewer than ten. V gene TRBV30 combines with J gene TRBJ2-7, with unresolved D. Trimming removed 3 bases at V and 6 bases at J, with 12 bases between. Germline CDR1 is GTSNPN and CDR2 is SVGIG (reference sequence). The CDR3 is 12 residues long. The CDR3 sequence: CAWSWGRLEQYF. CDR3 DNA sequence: TGTGCCTGGAGCTGGGGTCGCCTCGAGCAGTACTTC.

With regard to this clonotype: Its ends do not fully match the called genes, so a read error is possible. The CDR3 bases are TGTGCCAGCAGTGTCGGGACAGGCCGAAAGAGGGGCTTC. This translates into CASSVGTGRKRGF. The genes are TRBV28 and TRBJ2-7, with 8 bases matching TRBD1. The CDR3 sequence is 13 residues long. Germline V gene sequence: CDR1 MDHEN, CDR2 SYDVKM.